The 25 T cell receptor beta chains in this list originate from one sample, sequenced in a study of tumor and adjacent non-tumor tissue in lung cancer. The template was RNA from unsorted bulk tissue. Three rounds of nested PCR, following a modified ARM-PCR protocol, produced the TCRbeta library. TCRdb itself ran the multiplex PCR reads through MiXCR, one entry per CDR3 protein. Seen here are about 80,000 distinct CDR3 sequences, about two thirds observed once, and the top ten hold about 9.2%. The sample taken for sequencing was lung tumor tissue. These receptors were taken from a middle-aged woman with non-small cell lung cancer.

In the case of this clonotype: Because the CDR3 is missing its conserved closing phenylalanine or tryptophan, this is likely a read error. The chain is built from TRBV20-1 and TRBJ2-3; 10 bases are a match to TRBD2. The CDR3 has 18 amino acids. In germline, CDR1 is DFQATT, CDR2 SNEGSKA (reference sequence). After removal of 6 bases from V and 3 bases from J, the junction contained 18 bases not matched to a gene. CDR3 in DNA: TGCAGTGCCTCTGGCAGCGGGAGGGCCCTCGTATTGACAGATACGCAGTATCTT. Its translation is CSASGSGRALVLTDTQYL.

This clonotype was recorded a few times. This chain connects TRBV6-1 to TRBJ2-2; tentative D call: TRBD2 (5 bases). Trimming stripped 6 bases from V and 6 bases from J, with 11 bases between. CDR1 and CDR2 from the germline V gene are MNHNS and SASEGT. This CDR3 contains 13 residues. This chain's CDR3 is CASRQRAAGELFF. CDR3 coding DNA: TGTGCCAGCAGGCAGAGGGCGGCCGGGGAGCTGTTTTTT.

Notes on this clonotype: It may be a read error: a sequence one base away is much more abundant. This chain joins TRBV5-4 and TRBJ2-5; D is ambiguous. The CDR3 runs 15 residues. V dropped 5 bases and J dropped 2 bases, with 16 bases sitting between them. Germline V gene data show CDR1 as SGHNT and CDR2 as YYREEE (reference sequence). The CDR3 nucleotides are TGTGCCAGCAGATACTATACAAGGCAACAAGAGACCCAGTACTTC. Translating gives CASRYYTRQQETQYF.

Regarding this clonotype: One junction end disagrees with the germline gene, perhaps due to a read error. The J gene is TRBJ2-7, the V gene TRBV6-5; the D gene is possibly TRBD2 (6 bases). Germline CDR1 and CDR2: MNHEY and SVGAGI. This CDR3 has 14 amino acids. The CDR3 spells CASSLAEGPYELYF. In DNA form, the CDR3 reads TGTGCCAGCAGTTTAGCGGAGGGGCCCTACGAGCTGTACTTC.

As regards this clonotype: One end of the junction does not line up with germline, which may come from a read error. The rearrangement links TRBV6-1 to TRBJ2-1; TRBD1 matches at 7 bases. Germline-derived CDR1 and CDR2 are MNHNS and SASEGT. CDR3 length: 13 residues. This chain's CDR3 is CASTTGAYNEQFF. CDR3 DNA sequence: TGTGCCAGCACAACAGGGGCGTACAATGAACAGTTCTTC.

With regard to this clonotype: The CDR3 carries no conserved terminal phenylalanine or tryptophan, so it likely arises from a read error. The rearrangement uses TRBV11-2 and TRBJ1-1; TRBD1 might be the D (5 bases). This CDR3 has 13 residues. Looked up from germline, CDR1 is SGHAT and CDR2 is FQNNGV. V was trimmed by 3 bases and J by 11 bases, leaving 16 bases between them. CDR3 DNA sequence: TGTGCCAGCAGCTTTCGTGAGGGGACGGGGGCTTTCGTT. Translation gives CASSFREGTGAFV.

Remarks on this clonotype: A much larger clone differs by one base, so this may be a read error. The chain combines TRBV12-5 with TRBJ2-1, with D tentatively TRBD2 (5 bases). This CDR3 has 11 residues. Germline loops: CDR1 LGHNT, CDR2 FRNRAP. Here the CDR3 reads CANGIGHEGFF. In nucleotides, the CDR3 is TGTGCTAATGGTATCGGCCACGAGGGGTTCTTC.

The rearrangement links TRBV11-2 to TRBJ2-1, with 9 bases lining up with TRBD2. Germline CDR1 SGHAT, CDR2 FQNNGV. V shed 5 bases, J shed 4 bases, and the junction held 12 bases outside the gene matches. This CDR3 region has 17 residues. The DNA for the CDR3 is TGTGCCAGCAGCCTCGGGACTAGCACTGGGGCTTACAATGAGCAGTTCTTC. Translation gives CASSLGTSTGAYNEQFF.

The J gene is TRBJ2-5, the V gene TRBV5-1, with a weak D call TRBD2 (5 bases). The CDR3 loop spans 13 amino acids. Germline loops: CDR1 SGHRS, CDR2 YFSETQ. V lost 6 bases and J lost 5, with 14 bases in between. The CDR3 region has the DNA TGCGCCAGCAATTTAAGAGGCGGGGAGACCCAGTACTTC. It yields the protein CASNLRGGETQYF. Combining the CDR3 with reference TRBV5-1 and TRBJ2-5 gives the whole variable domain KAGVTQTPRYLIKTRGQQVTLSCSPISGHRSVSWYQQTPGQGLQFLFEYFSETQRNKGNFPGRFSGRQFSNSRSEMNVSTLELGDSALYLCASNLRGGETQYFGPGTRLLVL.

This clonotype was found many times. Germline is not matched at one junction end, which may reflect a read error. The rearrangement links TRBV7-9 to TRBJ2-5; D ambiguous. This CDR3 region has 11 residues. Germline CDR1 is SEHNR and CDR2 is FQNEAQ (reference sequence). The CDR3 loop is CASSLQGTQYF. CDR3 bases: TGTGCCAGCAGCCTCCAAGGGACCCAGTACTTC.

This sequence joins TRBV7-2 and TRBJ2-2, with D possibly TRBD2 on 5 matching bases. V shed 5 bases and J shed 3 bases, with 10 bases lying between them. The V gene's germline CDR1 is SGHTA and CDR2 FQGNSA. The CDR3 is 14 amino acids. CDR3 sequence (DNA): TGTGCCAGCAGCCACCAGCGGTACACCGGGGAGCTGTTTTTT. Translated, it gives CASSHQRYTGELFF.

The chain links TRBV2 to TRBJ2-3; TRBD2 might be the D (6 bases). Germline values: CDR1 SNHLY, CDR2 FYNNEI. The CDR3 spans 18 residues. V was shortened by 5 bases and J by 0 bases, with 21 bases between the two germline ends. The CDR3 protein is CASSPVLRLGSSTDTQYF. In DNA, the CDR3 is TGTGCCAGCAGTCCCGTCCTTCGACTAGGCTCTAGCACAGATACGCAGTATTTT. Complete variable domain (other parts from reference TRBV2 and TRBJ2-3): EPEVTQTPSHQVTQMGQEVILRCVPISNHLYFYWYRQILGQKVEFLVSFYNNEISEKSEIFDDQFSVERPDGSNFTLKIRSTKLEDSAMYFCASSPVLRLGSSTDTQYFGPGTRLTVL.

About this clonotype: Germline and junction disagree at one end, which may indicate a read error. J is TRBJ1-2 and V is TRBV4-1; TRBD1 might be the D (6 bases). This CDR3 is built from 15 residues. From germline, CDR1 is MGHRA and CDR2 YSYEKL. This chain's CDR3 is CVSSSWQGREDSYTF. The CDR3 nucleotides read TGCGTCAGCTCAAGCTGGCAGGGGAGGGAAGATAGCTACACCTTC.

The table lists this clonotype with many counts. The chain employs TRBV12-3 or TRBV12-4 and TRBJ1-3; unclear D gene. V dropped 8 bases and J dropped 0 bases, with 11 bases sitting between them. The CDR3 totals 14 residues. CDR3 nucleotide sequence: TGTGCCAGCGTCTGGGGAACCTCTGGAAACACCATATATTTT. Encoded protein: CASVWGTSGNTIYF.

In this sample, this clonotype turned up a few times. Here the CDR3 DNA reads TGCAGTGATAGGCAGGGCGGCTACACCTTC. Amino acid sequence: CSDRQGGYTF. The rearrangement uses TRBV29-1 and TRBJ1-2; D perhaps matches TRBD1 (5 bases). The CDR3 totals 10 residues. Germline V gene data show CDR1 as SQVTM and CDR2 as ANQGSEA.

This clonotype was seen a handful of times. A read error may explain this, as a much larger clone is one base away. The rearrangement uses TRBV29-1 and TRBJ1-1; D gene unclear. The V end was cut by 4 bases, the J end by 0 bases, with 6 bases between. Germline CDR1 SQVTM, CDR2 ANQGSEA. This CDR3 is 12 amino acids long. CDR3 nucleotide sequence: TGCAGCGTTGGGTACGTGAACACTGAAGCTTTCTTT. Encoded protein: CSVGYVNTEAFF.

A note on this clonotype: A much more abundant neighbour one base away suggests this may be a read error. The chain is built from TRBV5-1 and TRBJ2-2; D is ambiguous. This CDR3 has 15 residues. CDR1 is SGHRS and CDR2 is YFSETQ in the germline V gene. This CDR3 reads CASSPRASNTEELFF. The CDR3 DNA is TGCGCCAGCAGCCCCCGGGCCTCTAACACCGAGGAGCTGTTTTTT.

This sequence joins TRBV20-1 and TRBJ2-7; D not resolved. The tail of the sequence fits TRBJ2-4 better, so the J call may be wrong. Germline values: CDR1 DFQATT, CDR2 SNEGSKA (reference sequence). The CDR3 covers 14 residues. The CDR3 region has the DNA TGCAGTGCTAGAGGCCCAAACTTCCGGGACATTCAGTACTTC. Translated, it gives CSARGPNFRDIQYF.

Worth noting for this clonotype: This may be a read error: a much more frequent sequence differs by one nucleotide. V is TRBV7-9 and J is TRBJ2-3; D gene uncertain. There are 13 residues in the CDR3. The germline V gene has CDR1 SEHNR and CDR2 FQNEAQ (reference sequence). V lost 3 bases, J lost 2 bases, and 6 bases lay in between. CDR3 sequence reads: CASSLCNTDTQYF. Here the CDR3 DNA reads TGTGCCAGCAGCTTGTGTAACACAGATACGCAGTATTTT. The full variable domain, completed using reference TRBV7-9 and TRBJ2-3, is DTGVSQNPRHKITKRGQNVTFRCDPISEHNRLYWYRQTLGQGPEFLTYFQNEAQLEKSRLLSDRFSAERPKGSFSTLEIQRTEQGDSAMYLCASSLCNTDTQYFGPGTRLTVL.

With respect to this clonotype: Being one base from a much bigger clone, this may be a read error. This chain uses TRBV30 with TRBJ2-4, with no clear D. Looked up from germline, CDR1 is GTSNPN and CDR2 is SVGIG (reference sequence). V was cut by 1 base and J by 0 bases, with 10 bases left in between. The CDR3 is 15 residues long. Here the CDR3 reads CAWSELVLAKNIQYF. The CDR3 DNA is TGTGCCTGGAGTGAACTCGTACTAGCCAAAAACATTCAGTACTTC.

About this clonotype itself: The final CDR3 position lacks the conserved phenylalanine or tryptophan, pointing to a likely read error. The CDR3 nucleotides read TGCGCCAGCAGCTGGAGGACGGGTTGCTCCTACGAGCAGTACCTC. This gives the protein CASSWRTGCSYEQYL. The chain carries TRBV5-1 and TRBJ2-7, with D maybe TRBD2 (5 bases). Trimming cost V 3 bases and J 0 bases, with 13 bases left between them. The CDR3 is 15 residues long. Germline CDR1 reads SGHRS; CDR2 reads YFSETQ.

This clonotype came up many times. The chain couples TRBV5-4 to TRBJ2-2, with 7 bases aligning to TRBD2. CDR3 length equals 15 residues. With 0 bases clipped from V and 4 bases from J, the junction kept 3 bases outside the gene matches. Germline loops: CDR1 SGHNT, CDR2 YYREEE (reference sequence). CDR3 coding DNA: TGTGCCAGCAGCTTGGGCGGGAGTGTCACCGGGGAGCTGTTTTTT. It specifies CASSLGGSVTGELFF.

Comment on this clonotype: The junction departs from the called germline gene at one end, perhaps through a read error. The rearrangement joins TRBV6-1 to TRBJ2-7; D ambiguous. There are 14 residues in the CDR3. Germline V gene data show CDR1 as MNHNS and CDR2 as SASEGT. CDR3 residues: CASSVRPSYYGQYF. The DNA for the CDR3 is TGCGCCAGCAGTGTACGACCTTCTTATTACGGGCAGTACTTC.

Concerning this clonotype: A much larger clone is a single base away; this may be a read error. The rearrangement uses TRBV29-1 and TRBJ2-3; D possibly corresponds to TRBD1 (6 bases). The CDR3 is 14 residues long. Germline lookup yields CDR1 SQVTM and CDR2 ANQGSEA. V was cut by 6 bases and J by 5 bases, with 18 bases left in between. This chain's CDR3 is CSVPDRPPIDTQYF. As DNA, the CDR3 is TGCAGCGTGCCAGACAGGCCCCCCATAGATACGCAGTATTTT.

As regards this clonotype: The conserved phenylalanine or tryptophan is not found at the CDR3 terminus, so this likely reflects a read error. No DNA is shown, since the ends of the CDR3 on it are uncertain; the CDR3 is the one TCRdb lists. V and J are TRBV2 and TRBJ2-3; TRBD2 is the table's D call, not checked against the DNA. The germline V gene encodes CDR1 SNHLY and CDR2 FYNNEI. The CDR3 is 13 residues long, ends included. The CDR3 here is CVSRDNSGPEEYY.